The T cell receptor (beta chain) under discussion was sequenced for a study of OX40 agonist ivuxolimab in advanced cancers. Study background: The patients received ivuxolimab by intravenous route every 2 weeks at 0.01 to 10 mg/kg. A diagnosis of hepatocellular carcinoma, melanoma, renal cell or head and neck cancer was present in dose-escalation patients.

Study-wide results and limits: Some nonresponders additionally presented with little normalized T-cell clonal expansion.

As concerns this clone: Its antigen remains unidentified.

CDR1 is SGHAT, CDR2 FQNNGV, per germline. The CDR3 sequence is 15 residues long. J was trimmed by 7 bases and V by 5 bases; bases with no gene match: 14. Sequenced by immunoSEQ multiplex PCR; TCRdb stores in-frame clones only, minus some. The sample has some 100,000 clones; about 89% are singletons. The sequenced sample was CD4+ or CD8+ T cells sorted from blood, obtained in a trial of the OX40 agonist ivuxolimab. V gene TRBV11-2 combines with J gene TRBJ2-7; TRBD2 agrees at 7 bases. The receptor comes from an adult with an advanced solid tumor such as melanoma, head and neck, liver or kidney cancer. The CDR3 here is CASSPGGSGLREQYF. As DNA, the CDR3 is TGTGCCAGCAGCCCCGGGGGGAGTGGTTTGAGGGAGCAGTACTTC. Using reference TRBV11-2 and TRBJ2-7 for the parts outside the CDR3, the full variable domain is EAGVAQSPRYKIIEKRQSVAFWCNPISGHATLYWYQQILGQGPKLLIQFQNNGVVDDSQLPKDRFSAERLKGVDSTLKIQPAKLEDSAVYLCASSPGGSGLREQYFGPGTRLTVT.